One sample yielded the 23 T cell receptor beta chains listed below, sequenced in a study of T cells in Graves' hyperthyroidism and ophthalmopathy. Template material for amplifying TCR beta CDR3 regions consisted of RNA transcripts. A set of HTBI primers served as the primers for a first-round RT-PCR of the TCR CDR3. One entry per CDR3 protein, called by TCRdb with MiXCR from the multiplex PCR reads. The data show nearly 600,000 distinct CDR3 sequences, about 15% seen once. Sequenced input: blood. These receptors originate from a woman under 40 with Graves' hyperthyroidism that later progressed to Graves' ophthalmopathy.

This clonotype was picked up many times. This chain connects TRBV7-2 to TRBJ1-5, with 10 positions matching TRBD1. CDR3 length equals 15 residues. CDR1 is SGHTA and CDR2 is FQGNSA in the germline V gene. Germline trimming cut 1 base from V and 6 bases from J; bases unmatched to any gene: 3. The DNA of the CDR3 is TGTGCCAGCAGCTTAGAAGGGACAGGGGCTCAGCCCCAGCATTTT. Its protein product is CASSLEGTGAQPQHF.

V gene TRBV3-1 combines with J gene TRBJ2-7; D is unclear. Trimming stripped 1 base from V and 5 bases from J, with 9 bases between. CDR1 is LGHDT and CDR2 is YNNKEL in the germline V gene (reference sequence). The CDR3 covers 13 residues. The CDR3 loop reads CASSQVTANEQYF. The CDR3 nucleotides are TGTGCCAGCAGCCAAGTAACAGCGAACGAGCAGTACTTC.

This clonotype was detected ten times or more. DNA for the CDR3: TGTGCCAGCAGTCCGTCGGGGTTCTCCTACGAGCAGTACTTC. Protein: CASSPSGFSYEQYF. The V gene is TRBV28, the J gene TRBJ2-7; a weak D match, TRBD2 (5 bases). V shed 5 bases and J shed 0 bases, with 11 bases lying between them. This CDR3 is 14 amino acids long. Germline lookup yields CDR1 MDHEN and CDR2 SYDVKM.

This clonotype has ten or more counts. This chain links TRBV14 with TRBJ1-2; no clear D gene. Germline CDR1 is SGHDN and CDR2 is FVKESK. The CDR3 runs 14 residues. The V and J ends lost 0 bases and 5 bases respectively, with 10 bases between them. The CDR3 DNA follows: TGTGCCAGCAGCCAAGAGCCAACAAATTATGGCTACACCTTC. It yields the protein CASSQEPTNYGYTF.

In DNA, the CDR3 is TGCGCCAGCAGCCAGGAAAGGTCCTACGAGCAGTACTTC. Translating gives CASSQERSYEQYF. J is TRBJ2-7 and V is TRBV4-1; D is ambiguous. Per the germline V gene, CDR1 is MGHRA and CDR2 is YSYEKL. Trimming shortened V by 3 bases and J by 1 base, and 7 bases separated the two germline ends. This CDR3 contains 13 residues.

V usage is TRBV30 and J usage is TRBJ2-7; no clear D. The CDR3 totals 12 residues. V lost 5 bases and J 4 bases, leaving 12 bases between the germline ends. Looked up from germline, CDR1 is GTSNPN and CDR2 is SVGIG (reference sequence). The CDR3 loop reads CAWRHPAYEQYF. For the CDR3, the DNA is TGTGCCTGGCGCCACCCCGCGTACGAGCAGTACTTC.

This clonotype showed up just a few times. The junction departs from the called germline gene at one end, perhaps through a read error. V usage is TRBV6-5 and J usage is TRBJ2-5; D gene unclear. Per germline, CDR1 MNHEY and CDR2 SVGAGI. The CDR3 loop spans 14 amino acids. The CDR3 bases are TGTGCCAGCAGTTATAATAAACCCCCAGAGACCCAGCACTTC. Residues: CASSYNKPPETQHF.

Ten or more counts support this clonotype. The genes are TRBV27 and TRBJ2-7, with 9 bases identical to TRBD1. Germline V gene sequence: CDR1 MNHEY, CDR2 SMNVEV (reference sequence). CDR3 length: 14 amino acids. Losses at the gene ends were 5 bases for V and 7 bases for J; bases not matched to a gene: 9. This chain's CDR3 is CASSLKYRGPEQYF. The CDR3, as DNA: TGTGCCAGCAGTCTTAAGTACAGGGGGCCAGAGCAGTACTTC.

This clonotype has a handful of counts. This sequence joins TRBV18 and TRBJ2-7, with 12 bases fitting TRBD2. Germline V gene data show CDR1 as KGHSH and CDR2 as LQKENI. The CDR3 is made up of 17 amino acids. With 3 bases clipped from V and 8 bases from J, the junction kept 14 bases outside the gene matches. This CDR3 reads CASSPPTSGSGQFQQYF. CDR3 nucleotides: TGTGCCAGCTCACCGCCGACTAGCGGGAGTGGTCAGTTCCAGCAGTACTTC.

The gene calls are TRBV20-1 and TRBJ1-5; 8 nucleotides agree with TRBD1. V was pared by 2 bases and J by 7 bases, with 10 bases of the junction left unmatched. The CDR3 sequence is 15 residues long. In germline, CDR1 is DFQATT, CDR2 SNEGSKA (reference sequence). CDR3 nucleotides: TGCAGTGCTAGAAAGGCACAGGGGGAGCACCAGCCCCAGCATTTT. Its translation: CSARKAQGEHQPQHF.

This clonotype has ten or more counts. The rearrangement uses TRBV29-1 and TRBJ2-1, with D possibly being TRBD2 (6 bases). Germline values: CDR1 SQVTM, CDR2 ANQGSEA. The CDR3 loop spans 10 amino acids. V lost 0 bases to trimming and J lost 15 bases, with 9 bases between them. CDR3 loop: CSVEDGGLFF. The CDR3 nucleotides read TGCAGCGTTGAAGATGGGGGACTGTTCTTC.

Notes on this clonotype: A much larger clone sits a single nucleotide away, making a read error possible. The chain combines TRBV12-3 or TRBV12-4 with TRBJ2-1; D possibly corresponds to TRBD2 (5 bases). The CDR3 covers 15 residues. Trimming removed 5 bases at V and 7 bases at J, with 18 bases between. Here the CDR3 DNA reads TGTGCCAGCAGTCCGTTTGTGGGAGAACCTAATGAGCAGTTCTTC. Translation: CASSPFVGEPNEQFF.

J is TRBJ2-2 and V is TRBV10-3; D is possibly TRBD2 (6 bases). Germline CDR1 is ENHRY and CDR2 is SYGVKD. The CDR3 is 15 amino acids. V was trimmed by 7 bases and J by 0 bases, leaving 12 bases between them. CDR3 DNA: TGTGCCATCACCGCCGGGACTGCGAACACCGGGGAGCTGTTTTTT. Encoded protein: CAITAGTANTGELFF.

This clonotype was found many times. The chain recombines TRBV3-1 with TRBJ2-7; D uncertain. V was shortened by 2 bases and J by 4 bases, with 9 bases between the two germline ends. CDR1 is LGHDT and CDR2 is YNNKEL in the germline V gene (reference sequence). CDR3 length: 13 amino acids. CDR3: CASSQFWGYEQYF. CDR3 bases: TGTGCCAGCAGCCAATTTTGGGGATACGAGCAGTACTTC.

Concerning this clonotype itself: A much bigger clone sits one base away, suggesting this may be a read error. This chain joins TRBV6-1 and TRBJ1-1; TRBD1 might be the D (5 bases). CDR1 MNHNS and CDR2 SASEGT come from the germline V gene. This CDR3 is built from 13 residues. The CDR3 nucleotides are TGTGCCAGCAGTACCCTTCGGGGCACTGAAGCTCTCTTT. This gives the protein CASSTLRGTEALF.

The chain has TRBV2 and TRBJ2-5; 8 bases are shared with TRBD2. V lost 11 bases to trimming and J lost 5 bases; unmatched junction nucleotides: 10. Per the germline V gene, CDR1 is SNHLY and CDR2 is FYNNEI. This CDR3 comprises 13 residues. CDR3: CAANIAGMETQYF. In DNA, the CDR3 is TGTGCCGCAAATATAGCGGGAATGGAGACCCAGTACTTC. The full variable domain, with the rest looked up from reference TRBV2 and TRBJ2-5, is EPEVTQTPSHQVTQMGQEVILRCVPISNHLYFYWYRQILGQKVEFLVSFYNNEISEKSEIFDDQFSVERPDGSNFTLKIRSTKLEDSAMYFCAANIAGMETQYFGPGTRLLVL.

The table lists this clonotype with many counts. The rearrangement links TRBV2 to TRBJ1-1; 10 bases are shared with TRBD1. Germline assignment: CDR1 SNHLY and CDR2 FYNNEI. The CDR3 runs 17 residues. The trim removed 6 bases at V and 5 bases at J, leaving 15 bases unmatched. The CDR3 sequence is CASSDPGGTGARTEAFF. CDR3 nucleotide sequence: TGTGCCAGCAGCGACCCTGGGGGGACAGGGGCCAGGACTGAAGCTTTCTTT.

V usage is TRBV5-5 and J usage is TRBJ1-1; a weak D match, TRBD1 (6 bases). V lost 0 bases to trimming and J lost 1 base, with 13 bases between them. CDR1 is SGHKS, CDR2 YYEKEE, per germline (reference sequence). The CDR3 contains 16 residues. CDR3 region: CASSLVDSGANTEAFF. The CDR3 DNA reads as TGTGCCAGCAGCTTGGTAGATTCAGGGGCGAACACTGAAGCTTTCTTT.

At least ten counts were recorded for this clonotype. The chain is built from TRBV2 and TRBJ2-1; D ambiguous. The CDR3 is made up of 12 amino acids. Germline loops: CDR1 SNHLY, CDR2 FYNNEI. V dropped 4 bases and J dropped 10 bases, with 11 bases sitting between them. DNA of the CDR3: TGTGCCAGCAGTGGGCTGTCCGGGGAGCAGTTCTTC. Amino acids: CASSGLSGEQFF.

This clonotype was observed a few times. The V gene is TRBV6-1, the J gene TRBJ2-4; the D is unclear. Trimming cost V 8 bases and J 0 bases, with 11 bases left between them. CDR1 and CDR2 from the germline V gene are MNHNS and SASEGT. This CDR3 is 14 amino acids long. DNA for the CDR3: TGTGCCAGCCTCAGCCGCCTAGCCAAAAACATTCAGTACTTC. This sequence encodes CASLSRLAKNIQYF.

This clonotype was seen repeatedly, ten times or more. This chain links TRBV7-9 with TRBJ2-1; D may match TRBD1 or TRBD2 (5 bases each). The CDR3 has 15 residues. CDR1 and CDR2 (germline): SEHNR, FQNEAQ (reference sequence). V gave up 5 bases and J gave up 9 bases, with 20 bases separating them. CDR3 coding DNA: TGTGCCAGCAGCACCTACTCGGGGCTCCTTGTTGAGCAGTTCTTC. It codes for CASSTYSGLLVEQFF.

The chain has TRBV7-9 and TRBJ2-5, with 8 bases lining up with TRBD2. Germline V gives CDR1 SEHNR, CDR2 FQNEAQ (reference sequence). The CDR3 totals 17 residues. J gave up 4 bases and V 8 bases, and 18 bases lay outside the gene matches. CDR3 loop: CASRSLAGLGLGETQYF. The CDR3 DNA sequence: TGTGCCAGCCGCTCGCTAGCGGGCTTGGGGTTAGGAGAGACCCAGTACTTC.

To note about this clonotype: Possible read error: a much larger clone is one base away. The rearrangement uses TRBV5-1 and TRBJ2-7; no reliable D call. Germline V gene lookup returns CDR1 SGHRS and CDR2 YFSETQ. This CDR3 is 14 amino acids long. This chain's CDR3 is CTSSLDRVPYEQYF. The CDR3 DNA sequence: TGCACCAGCAGCTTGGATAGGGTACCCTACGAGCAGTACTTC.